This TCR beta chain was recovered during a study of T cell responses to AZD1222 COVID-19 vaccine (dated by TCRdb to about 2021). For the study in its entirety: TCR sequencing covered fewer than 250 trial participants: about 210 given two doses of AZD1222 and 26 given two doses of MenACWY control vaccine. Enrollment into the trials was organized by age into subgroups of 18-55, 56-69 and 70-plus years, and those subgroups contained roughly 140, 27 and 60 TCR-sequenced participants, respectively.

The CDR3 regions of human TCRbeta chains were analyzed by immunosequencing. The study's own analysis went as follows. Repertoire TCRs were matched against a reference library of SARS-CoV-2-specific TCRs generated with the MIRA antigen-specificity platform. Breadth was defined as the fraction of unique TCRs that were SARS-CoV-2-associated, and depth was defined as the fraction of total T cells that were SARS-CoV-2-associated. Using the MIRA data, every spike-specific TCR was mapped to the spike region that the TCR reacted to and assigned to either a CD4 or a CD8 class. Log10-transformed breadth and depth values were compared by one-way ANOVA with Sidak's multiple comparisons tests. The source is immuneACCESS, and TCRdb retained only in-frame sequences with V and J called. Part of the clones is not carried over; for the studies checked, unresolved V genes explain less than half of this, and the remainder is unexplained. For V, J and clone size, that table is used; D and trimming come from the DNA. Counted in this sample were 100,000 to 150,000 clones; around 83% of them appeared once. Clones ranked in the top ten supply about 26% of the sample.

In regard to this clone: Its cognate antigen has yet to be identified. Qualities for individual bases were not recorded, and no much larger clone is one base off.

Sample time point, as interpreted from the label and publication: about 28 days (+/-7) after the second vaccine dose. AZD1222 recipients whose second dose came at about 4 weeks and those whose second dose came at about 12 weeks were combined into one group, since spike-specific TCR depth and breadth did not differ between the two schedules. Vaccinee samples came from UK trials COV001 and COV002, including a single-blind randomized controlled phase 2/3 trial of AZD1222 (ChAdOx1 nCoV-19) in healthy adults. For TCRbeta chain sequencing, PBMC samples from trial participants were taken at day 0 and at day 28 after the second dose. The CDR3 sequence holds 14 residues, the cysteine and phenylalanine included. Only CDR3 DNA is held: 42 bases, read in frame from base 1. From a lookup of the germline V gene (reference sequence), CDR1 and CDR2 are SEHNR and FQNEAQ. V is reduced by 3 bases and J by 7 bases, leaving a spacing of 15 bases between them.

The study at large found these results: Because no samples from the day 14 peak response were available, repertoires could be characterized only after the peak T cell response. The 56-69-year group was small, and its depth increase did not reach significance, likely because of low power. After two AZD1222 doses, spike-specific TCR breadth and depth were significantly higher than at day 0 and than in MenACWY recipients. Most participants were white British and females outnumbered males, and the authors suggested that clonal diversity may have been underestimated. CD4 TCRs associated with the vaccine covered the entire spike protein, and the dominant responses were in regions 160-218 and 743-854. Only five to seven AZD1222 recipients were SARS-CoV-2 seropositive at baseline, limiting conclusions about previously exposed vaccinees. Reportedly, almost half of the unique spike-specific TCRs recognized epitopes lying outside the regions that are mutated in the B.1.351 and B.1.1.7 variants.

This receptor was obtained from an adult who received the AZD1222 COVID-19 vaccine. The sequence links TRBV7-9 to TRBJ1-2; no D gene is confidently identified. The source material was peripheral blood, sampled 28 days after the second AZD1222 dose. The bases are TGTGCCAGCAGCTTGTTCCAGTATGAGTCTGGCTACACCTTC. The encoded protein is CASSLFQYESGYTF.